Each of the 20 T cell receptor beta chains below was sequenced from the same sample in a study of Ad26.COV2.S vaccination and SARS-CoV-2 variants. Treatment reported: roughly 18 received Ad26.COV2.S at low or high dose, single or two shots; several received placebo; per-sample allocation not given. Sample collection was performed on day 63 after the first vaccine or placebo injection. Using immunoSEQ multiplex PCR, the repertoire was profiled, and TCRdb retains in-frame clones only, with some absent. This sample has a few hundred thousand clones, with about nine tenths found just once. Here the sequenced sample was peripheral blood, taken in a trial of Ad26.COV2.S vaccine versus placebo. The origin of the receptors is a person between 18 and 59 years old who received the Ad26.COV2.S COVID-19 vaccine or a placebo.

CDR3 nucleotide sequence: TGCGCCAGCAGCCAAGATAGGCAGGGGACCTACAATGAGCAGTTCTTC. This translates into CASSQDRQGTYNEQFF. The chain couples TRBV4-3 to TRBJ2-1; possibly TRBD1 for D (6 bases). Germline assignment: CDR1 LGHNA and CDR2 YSLEER. The CDR3 runs to 16 residues. Deletions cut 0 bases from V and 2 bases from J, with 11 bases between.

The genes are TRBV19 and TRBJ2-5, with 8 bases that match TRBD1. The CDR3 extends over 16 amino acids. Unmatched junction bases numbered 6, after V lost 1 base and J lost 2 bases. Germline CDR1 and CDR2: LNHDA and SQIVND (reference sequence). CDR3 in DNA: TGTGCCAGTAGTATAGGCCCTGGGACAGGACAAGAGACCCAGTACTTC. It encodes CASSIGPGTGQETQYF.

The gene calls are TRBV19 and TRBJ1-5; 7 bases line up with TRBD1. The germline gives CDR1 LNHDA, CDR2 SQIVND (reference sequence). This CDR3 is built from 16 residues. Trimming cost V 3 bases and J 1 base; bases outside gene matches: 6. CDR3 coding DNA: TGTGCCAGTAGTATTGGGGACAGAGTAAGCAATCAGCCCCAGCATTTT. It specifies CASSIGDRVSNQPQHF.

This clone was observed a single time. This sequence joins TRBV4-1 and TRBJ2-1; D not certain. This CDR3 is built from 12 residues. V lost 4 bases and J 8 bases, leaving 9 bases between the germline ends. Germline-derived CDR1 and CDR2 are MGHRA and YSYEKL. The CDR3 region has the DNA TGCGCCAGCAGCCGGACGGACGATGAGCAGTTCTTC. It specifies CASSRTDDEQFF.

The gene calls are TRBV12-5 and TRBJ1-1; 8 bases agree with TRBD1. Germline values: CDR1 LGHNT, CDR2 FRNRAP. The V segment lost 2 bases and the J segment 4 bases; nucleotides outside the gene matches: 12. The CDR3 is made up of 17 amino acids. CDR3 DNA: TGTGCTAGTGGTTTGCCCACAGGGGGGTTAGGTTTCACTGAAGCTTTCTTT. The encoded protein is CASGLPTGGLGFTEAFF.

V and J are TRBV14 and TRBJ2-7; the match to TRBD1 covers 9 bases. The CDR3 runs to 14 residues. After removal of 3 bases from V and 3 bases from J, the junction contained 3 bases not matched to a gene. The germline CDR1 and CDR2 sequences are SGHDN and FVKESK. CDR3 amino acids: CASSHSGQGYEQYF. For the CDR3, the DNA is TGTGCCAGCAGCCACTCGGGACAGGGCTACGAGCAGTACTTC.

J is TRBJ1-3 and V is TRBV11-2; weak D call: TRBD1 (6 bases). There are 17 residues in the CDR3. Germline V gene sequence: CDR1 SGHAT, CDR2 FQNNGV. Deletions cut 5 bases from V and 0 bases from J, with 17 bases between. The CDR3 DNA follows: TGTGCCAGCAGCAGACCCCGGACAGCCGACTCTGGAAACACCATATATTTT. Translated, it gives CASSRPRTADSGNTIYF. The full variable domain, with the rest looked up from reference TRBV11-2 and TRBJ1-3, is EAGVAQSPRYKIIEKRQSVAFWCNPISGHATLYWYQQILGQGPKLLIQFQNNGVVDDSQLPKDRFSAERLKGVDSTLKIQPAKLEDSAVYLCASSRPRTADSGNTIYFGEGSWLTVV.

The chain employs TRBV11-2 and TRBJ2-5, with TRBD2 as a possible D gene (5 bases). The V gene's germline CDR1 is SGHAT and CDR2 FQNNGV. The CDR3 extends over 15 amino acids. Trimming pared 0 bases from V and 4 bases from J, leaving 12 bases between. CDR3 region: CASSLDRLAGETQYF. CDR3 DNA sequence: TGTGCCAGCAGCTTAGACCGGCTAGCAGGAGAGACCCAGTACTTC.

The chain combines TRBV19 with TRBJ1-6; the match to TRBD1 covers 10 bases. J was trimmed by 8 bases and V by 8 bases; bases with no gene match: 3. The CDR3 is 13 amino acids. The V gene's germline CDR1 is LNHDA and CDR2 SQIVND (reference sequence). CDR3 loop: CASGQGDDSPLHF. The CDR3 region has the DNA TGTGCCAGTGGACAGGGGGATGATTCACCCCTCCACTTT.

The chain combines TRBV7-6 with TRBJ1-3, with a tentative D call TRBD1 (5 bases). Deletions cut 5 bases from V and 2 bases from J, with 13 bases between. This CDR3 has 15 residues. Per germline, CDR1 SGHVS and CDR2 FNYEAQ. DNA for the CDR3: TGTGCCAGCAGCCCGCAGACAGACCCTGGAAACACCATATATTTT. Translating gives CASSPQTDPGNTIYF.

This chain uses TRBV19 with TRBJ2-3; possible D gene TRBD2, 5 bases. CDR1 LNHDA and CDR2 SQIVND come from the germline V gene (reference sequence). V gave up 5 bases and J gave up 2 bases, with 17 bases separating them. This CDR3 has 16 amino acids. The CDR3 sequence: CASSSPSGPHTDTQYF. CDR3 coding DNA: TGTGCCAGTAGTTCCCCCAGCGGACCCCACACAGATACGCAGTATTTT.

The CDR3, as DNA: TGTGCCAGCAGCTTGGATCCCCCATCTAACTATGGCTACACCTTC. Protein product: CASSLDPPSNYGYTF. The V gene is TRBV5-6, the J gene TRBJ1-2; unclear D gene. Trimming cost V 0 bases and J 0 bases, with 9 bases left between them. The CDR3 loop spans 15 amino acids. Germline-derived CDR1 and CDR2 are SGHDT and YYEEEE.

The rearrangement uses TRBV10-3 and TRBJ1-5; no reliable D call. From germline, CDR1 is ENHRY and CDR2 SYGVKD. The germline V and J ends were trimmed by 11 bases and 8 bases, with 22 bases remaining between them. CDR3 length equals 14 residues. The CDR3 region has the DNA TGTGCCTCCACCTTGAGGCCCGGCAAGGAGCCCCAGCATTTT. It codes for CASTLRPGKEPQHF.

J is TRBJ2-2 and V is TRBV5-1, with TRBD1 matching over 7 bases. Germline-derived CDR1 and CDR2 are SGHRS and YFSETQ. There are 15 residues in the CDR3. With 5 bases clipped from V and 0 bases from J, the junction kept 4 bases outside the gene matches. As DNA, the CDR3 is TGCGCCAGCAGTTCCGGGACAGCGAACACCGGGGAGCTGTTTTTT. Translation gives CASSSGTANTGELFF. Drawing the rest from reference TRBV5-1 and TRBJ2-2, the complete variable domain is KAGVTQTPRYLIKTRGQQVTLSCSPISGHRSVSWYQQTPGQGLQFLFEYFSETQRNKGNFPGRFSGRQFSNSRSEMNVSTLELGDSALYLCASSSGTANTGELFFGEGSRLTVL.

The CDR3, as DNA: TGTGCCAGCAGCCAAGGGGACAGAACCTACAATGAGCAGTTCTTC. It specifies CASSQGDRTYNEQFF. The chain has TRBV4-2 and TRBJ2-1, with 7 bases fitting TRBD1. Germline V lookup: CDR1 LGHNA, CDR2 YNFKEQ. The CDR3 consists of 15 residues. V lost 1 base to trimming and J lost 2 bases; unmatched junction nucleotides: 2.

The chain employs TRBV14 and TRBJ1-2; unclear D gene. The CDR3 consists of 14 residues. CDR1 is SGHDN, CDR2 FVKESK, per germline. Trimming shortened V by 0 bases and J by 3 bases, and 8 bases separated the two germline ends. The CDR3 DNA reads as TGTGCCAGCAGCCAAGAAACCCCAGACTATGGCTACACCTTC. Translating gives CASSQETPDYGYTF.

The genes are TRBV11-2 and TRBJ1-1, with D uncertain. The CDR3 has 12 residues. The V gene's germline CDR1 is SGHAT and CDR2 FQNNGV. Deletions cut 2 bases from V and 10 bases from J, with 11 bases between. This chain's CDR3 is CASSLIRTLAFF. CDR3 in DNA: TGTGCCAGCAGCTTAATAAGGACCTTAGCTTTCTTT.

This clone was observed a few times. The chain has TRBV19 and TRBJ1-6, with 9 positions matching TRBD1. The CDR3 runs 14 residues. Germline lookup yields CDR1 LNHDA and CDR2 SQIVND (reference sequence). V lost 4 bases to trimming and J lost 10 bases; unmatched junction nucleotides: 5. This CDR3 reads CASSTPGQGSPLHF. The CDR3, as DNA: TGTGCCAGTAGTACTCCGGGACAGGGCTCACCCCTCCACTTT.

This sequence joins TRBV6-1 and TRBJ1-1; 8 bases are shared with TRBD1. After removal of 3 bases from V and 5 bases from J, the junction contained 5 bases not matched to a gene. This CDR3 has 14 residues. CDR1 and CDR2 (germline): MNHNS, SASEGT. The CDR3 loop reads CASSDFRGRTEAFF. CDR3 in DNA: TGTGCCAGCAGTGATTTCAGGGGGCGTACTGAAGCTTTCTTT.

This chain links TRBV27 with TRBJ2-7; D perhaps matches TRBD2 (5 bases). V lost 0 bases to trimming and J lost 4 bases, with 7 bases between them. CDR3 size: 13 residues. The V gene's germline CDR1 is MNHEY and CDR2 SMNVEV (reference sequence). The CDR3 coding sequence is TGTGCCAGCAGTTTATCACCGGGATACGAGCAGTACTTC. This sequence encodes CASSLSPGYEQYF.